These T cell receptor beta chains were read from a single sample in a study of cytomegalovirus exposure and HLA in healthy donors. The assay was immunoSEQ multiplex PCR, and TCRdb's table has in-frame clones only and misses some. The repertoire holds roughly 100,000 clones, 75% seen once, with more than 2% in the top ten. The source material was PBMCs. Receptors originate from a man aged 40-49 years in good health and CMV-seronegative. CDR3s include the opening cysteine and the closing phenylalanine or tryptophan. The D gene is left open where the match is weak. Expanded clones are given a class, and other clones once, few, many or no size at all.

TGCGCCAGCAGCCTTGCCGTCGGGGCGGGGGCCACCGGGGAGCTGTTTTTT	CASSLAVGAGATGELFF	17	-	-	TRBV5-1	TRBJ2-2
TGTGCCAGCAGTTTTGGTCGGTACAATGAGCAGTTCTTC	CASSFGRYNEQFF	13	-	-	TRBV27	TRBJ2-1
TGTGCCAGCATGGACCCAGGGTACAATGAGCAGTTCTTC	CASMDPGYNEQFF	13	-	-	TRBV7-3	TRBJ2-1
TGTGCCAGCCATAGGAGGGGCGGGGCTTACTACGAGCAGTACTTC	CASHRRGGAYYEQYF	15	-	few	TRBV6-6	TRBJ2-7
TGTGCCAGCAGCCTCGATTGGCGGGGGGGTAGCACAGATACGCAGTATTTT	CASSLDWRGGSTDTQYF	17	-	-	TRBV12-1	TRBJ2-3
TGTGCCAGCAGTACACAACAGGGGGGAGGACAGCCCCAGCATTTT	CASSTQQGGGQPQHF	15	TRBD1	-	TRBV6-1	TRBJ1-5
TGCGCCAGCAGCTTGGAAGGGGATTTTGAAGAACTGTTTTTT	CASSLEGDFEELFF	14	-	-	TRBV5-1	TRBJ1-4
TGTGCCAGCAGCTTAGGGTCAGAGGAGTTCTTC	CASSLGSEEFF	11	-	-	TRBV7-9	TRBJ2-1
TGTGCCAGCAGTTACGGGACAGGATTTGAAGAGACCCAGTACTTC	CASSYGTGFEETQYF	15	TRBD1	few	TRBV6-6	TRBJ2-5
TGTGCCAGCAGCTCCCAACAATTTCAAGAGACCCAGTACTTC	CASSSQQFQETQYF	14	-	-	TRBV5-6	TRBJ2-5
TGTGCCAGCTCACCATTGGGCAGGGGGGATAATTCACCCCTCCACTTT	CASSPLGRGDNSPLHF	16	TRBD1	-	TRBV18	TRBJ1-6
TGCGCCAGCACCACCGTCGGGGGCACTGAAGCTTTCTTT	CASTTVGGTEAFF	13	-	few	TRBV5-1	TRBJ1-1
TGTGCCAGCAGTAACCGACAGGGACAGACCAATGAGCAGTTCTTC	CASSNRQGQTNEQFF	15	TRBD1	once	TRBV2	TRBJ2-1
TGTGCCAGCAGCCAAGATCCGACAGGGTATAGGACCGGGGAGCTGTTTTTT	CASSQDPTGYRTGELFF	17	TRBD1	-	TRBV14	TRBJ2-2
TGTGCCAGCAGTGACCCACAGGGGCGAAACGAGCAGTACTTC	CASSDPQGRNEQYF	14	TRBD1	-	TRBV2	TRBJ2-7
TGCAGCGTTGAACAGGGGGACACCATATATTTT	CSVEQGDTIYF	11	TRBD1	-	TRBV29-1	TRBJ1-3
TGTGCCAGCAGCTTAGAAGGACAGGGATTTTATGAGCAGTTCTTC	CASSLEGQGFYEQFF	15	TRBD1	-	TRBV7-6	TRBJ2-1
TGTGCCAGCTCCCCTGCGGGGAGGGGAGAGACCCAGTACTTC	CASSPAGRGETQYF	14	TRBD2	-	TRBV4-2	TRBJ2-5
TGTGCCAGTAGTATAGGACAGGGGGCTAGCAATCAGCCCCAGCATTTT	CASSIGQGASNQPQHF	16	TRBD1	few	TRBV19	TRBJ1-5
TGCGCCAGCAGCTTGGAGGATAGCGGCACAGATACGCAGTATTTT	CASSLEDSGTDTQYF	15	-	-	TRBV5-1	TRBJ2-3
TGTGCCAGCAGCGTAGGTATGGCGGGACAAGAGACCCAGTACTTC	CASSVGMAGQETQYF	15	-	-	TRBV9	TRBJ2-5
TGTGCTAGTGGGCTGGCTAGCGGGGGTACGTGGACCCAGTACTTC	CASGLASGGTWTQYF	15	TRBD2	few	TRBV12-5	TRBJ2-5
TGTGCCAGCAGCCTAAATAGCGGGGCCGACAATGAGCAGTTCTTC	CASSLNSGADNEQFF	15	TRBD2	-	TRBV7-9	TRBJ2-1
TGCGCCAGCCGAACCTACGAGCAGTACTTC	CASRTYEQYF	10	-	-	TRBV10-1	TRBJ2-7
TGTGCCAGCAGTGAAGCCCTCGTTGGGACTAGCGGGGGGGTCGGGGAGACCCAGTACTTC	CASSEALVGTSGGVGETQYF	20	TRBD2	once	TRBV2	TRBJ2-5